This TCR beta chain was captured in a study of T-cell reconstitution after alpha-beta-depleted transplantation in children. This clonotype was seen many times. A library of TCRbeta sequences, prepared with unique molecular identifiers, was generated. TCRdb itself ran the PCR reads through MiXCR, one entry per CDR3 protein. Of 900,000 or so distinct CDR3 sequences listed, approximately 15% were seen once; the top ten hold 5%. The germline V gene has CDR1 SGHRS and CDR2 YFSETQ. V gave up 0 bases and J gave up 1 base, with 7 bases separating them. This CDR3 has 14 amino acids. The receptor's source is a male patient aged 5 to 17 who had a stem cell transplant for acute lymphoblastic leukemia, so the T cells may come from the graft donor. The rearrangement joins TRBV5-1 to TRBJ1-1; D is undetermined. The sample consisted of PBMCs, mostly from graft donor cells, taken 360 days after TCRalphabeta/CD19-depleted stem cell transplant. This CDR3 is CASSLEQRNTEAFF. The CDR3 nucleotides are TGCGCCAGCAGCTTGGAACAGAGGAACACTGAAGCTTTCTTT.